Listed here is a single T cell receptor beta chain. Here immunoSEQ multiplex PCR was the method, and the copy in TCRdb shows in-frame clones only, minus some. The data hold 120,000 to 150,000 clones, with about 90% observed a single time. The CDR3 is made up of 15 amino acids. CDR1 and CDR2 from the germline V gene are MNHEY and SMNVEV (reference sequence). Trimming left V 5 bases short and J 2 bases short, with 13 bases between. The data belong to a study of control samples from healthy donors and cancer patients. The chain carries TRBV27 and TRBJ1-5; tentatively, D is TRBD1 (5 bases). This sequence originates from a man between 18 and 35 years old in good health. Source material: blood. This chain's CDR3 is CASSPHGGGNQPQHF. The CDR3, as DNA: TGTGCCAGCAGTCCCCACGGGGGGGGCAATCAGCCCCAGCATTTT.